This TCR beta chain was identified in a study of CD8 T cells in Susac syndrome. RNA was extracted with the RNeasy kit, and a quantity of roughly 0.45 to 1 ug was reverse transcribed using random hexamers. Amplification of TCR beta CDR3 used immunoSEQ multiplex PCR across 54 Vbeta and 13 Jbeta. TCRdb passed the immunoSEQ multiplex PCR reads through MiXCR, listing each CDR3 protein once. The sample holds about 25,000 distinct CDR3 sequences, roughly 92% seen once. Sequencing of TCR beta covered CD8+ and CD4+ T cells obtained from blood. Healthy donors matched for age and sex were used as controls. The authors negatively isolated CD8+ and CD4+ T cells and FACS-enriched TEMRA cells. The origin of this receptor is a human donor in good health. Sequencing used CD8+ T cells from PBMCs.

CDR3: CSVGGPRANYGYTF. CDR3 DNA: TGCAGCGTTGGAGGCCCCAGAGCTAACTATGGCTACACCTTC. V is TRBV29-1 and J is TRBJ1-2, with D uncertain. The CDR3 totals 14 residues. The V end lost 4 bases, the J end lost 0 bases, and 12 bases lay between the germline ends. Germline V gene data show CDR1 as SQVTM and CDR2 as ANQGSEA.